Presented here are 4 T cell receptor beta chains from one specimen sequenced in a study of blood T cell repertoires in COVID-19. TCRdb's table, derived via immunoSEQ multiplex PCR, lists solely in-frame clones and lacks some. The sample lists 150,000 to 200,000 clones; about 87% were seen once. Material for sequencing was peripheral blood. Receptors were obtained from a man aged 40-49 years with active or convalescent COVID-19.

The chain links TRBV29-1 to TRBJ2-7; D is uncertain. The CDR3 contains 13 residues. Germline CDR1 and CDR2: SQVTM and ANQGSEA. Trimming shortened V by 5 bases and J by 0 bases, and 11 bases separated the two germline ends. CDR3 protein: CSVLRLSSYEQYF. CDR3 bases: TGCAGCGTTCTTCGCCTTAGCTCCTACGAGCAGTACTTC.

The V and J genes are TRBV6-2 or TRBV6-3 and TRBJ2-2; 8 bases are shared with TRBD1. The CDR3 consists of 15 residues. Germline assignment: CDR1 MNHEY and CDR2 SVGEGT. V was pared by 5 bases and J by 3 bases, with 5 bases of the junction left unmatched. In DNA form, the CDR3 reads TGTGCCAGCAGTCGACAGGGGCGGGACACCGGGGAGCTGTTTTTT. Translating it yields CASSRQGRDTGELFF.

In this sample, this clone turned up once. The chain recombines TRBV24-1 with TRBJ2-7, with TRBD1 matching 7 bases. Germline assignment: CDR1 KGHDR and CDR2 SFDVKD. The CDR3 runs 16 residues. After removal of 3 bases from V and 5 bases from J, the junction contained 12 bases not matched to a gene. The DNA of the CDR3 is TGTGCCACCAGTGATCCCCGGACAGGAAGGTCGGACGAGCAGTACTTC. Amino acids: CATSDPRTGRSDEQYF.

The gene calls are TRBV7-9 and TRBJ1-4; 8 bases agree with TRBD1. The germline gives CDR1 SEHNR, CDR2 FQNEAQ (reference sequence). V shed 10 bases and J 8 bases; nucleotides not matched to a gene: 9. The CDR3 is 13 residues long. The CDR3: CATSLDREEKLFF. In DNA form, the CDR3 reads TGTGCCACCTCCCTGGACAGGGAAGAAAAACTGTTTTTT.